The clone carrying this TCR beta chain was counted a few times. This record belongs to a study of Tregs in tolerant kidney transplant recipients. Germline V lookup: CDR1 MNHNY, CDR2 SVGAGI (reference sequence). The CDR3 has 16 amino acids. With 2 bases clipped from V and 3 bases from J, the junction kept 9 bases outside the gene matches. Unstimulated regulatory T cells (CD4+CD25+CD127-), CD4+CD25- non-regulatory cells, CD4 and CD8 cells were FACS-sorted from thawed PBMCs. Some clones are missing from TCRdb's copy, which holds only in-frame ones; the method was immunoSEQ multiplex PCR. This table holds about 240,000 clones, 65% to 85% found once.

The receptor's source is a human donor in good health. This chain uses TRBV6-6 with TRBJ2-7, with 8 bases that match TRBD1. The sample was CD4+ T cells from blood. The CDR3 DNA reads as TGTGCCAGCAGTTACCCTTGGTACAGGGGGGACTACGAGCAGTACTTC. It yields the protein CASSYPWYRGDYEQYF.